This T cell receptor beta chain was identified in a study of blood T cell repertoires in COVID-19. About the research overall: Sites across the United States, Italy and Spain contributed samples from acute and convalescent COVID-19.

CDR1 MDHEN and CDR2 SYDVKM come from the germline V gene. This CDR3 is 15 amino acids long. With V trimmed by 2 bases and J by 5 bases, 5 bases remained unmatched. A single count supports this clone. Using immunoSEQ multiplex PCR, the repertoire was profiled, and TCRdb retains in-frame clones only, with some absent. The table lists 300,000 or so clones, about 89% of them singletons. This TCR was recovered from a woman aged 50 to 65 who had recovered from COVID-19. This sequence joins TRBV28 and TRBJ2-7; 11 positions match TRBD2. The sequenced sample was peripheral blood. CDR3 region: CASSLVAGGPHEQYF. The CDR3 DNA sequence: TGTGCCAGCAGTTTAGTAGCGGGAGGGCCCCACGAGCAGTACTTC.